Sequencing of this T cell receptor beta chain was carried out in a study of shared clonotypes between healthy human individuals. Findings and caveats of the study: A handful of donors had around 5% of their naive CD4 clonotypes in common.

Concerning this clone: Antigen specificity is unknown.

Terminally differentiated effector memory CD45RA+ cells were excluded by CCR7 positive selection of CD45RO-negative cells. Adult Caucasians living in Nashville, Tennessee made up all of the donors. Deep was the level used in running the assay. Sequenced by immunoSEQ multiplex PCR; TCRdb stores in-frame clones only, minus some. Of about 2 million clones listed, roughly 95% are singletons. V gave up 3 bases and J gave up 2 bases; unmatched junction bases: 4. The length of the CDR3 is 16 residues. Germline V gene sequence: CDR1 SGDLS, CDR2 YYNGEE. This TCR was recovered from a man aged 18 to 29 in good health. The rearrangement links TRBV9 to TRBJ2-5, with 13 positions matching TRBD2. Sequenced: naive CD8+ T cells sorted from blood. The CDR3 spells CASSAGTSGIQETQYF. Written as DNA, the CDR3 is TGTGCCAGCAGCGCCGGGACTAGCGGGATACAAGAGACCCAGTACTTC. Full variable domain (missing parts from reference TRBV9 and TRBJ2-5): DSGVTQTPKHLITATGQRVTLRCSPRSGDLSVYWYQQSLDQGLQFLIQYYNGEERAKGNILERFSAQQFPDLHSELNLSSLELGDSALYFCASSAGTSGIQETQYFGPGTRLLVL.